The 20 T cell receptor beta chains below come from one sample, sequenced in a study of vaccination effects on CD4 cells after COVID-19. Antigen-specific CD4+ T cells were expanded with viral peptide pools in the ViraFEST assay before sequencing. Scientists isolated CD4+ T cells after a roughly 10-day culture period ended. Either the mRNA-1273 or the BNT162b2 vaccine was given to participants as two doses. No antigen has been identified for these receptors. Sequencing was performed with immunoSEQ multiplex PCR; in TCRdb, only in-frame clones are kept and a portion is missing. The profile shows approximately 70,000 clones, approximately 82% of them singletons. Sequenced material: CD4+ T cells from PBMCs cultured with HCoV-229E spike peptides, taken after COVID-19 vaccination. These receptors all come from a human donor who received a COVID-19 vaccine.

The CDR3 coding sequence is TGCGCCAGCAGCTTAGCGGCAGGGCAGGATGGCTACACCTTC. Protein: CASSLAAGQDGYTF. V usage is TRBV5-1 and J usage is TRBJ1-2, with D possibly TRBD1 on 5 matching bases. Between the trimmed V and J ends, which lost 2 bases and 6 bases, there was a span of 14 bases. The germline CDR1 and CDR2 sequences are SGHRS and YFSETQ. This CDR3 is 14 amino acids long.

The chain links TRBV7-8 to TRBJ1-2; D ambiguous. Per the germline V gene, CDR1 is SGHVS and CDR2 is FQNEAQ. This CDR3 is 13 amino acids long. The V end was cut by 5 bases, the J end by 2 bases, with 9 bases between. The chain's CDR3 is CASSLPDNYGYTF. Written as DNA, the CDR3 is TGTGCCAGCAGCCTCCCAGACAACTATGGCTACACCTTC.

The table lists this clone with a count of one. The rearrangement links TRBV5-1 to TRBJ2-6, with D uncertain. Germline CDR1 SGHRS, CDR2 YFSETQ. The V end was cut by 0 bases, the J end by 1 base, with 11 bases between. The CDR3 sequence is 17 residues long. The CDR3 DNA is TGCGCCAGCAGCTTGGCCCTGGACCCGTCTGGGGCCAACGTCCTGACTTTC. It translates to CASSLALDPSGANVLTF.

The rearrangement links TRBV6-5 to TRBJ1-4; 9 bases agree with TRBD1. This CDR3 spans 16 amino acids. The V segment lost 0 bases and the J segment 5 bases; nucleotides outside the gene matches: 4. Germline V lookup: CDR1 MNHEY, CDR2 SVGAGI. This CDR3 is CASSYSFGQGNEKLFF. Written as DNA, the CDR3 is TGTGCCAGCAGTTACTCGTTTGGACAGGGGAATGAAAAACTGTTTTTT.

This clone was seen only once. The rearrangement links TRBV6-5 to TRBJ1-3; maybe TRBD1 (5 bases). The V gene's germline CDR1 is MNHEY and CDR2 SVGAGI. The CDR3 runs to 15 residues. V was shortened by 6 bases and J by 0 bases, with 12 bases between the two germline ends. Here the CDR3 DNA reads TGTGCCAGCAGAAGAGACAGCAACTCTGGAAACACCATATATTTT. Amino acid sequence: CASRRDSNSGNTIYF.

The genes are TRBV14 and TRBJ2-5; TRBD2 agrees at 14 bases. The junction had 9 bases not matched to a gene; V was cut back by 3 bases and J by 0 bases. The CDR3 length is 19 residues. CDR1 and CDR2 (germline): SGHDN, FVKESK. The CDR3 DNA sequence: TGTGCCAGCAGCCATGCCAAGGGACTAGCGGGGGTTTACCAAGAGACCCAGTACTTC. Amino acids: CASSHAKGLAGVYQETQYF.

The chain carries TRBV7-2 and TRBJ2-4; D call uncertain. In germline, CDR1 is SGHTA, CDR2 FQGNSA. Trimming left V 5 bases short and J 0 bases short, with 11 bases between. The CDR3 covers 15 residues. In DNA form, the CDR3 reads TGTGCCAGCAGCCCGTCCCGGGTAGCCAAAAACATTCAGTACTTC. Protein sequence: CASSPSRVAKNIQYF.

This sequence joins TRBV2 and TRBJ2-7; 8 bases agree with TRBD1. Germline trimming cut 9 bases from V and 9 bases from J; bases unmatched to any gene: 7. This CDR3 has 11 residues. Germline lookup yields CDR1 SNHLY and CDR2 FYNNEI. The CDR3 DNA follows: TGTGCCAGTGCCCAGGGGGCCGTGCAGTACGTC. Its translation is CASAQGAVQYV.

J is TRBJ2-7 and V is TRBV2; D is perhaps TRBD1 (5 bases). The V end lost 0 bases, the J end lost 3 bases, and 9 bases lay between the germline ends. The V gene's germline CDR1 is SNHLY and CDR2 FYNNEI. This CDR3 spans 14 amino acids. The CDR3 DNA reads as TGTGCCAGCAGTGAAGCCAGGGTCAACTACGAGCAGTACGTC. Translation: CASSEARVNYEQYV.

The rearrangement links TRBV5-1 to TRBJ2-5; 8 positions match TRBD2. Germline assignment: CDR1 SGHRS and CDR2 YFSETQ. Unmatched junction bases numbered 11, after V lost 1 base and J lost 3 bases. The CDR3 runs to 17 residues. The CDR3 DNA follows: TGCGCCAGCAGCTTGAGGGGTGGCGGGGGGCCAGAAGAGACCCAGTACTTC. It specifies CASSLRGGGGPEETQYF.

This clone was detected a few times. This chain connects TRBV18 to TRBJ2-2; D unclear. The CDR3 spans 13 residues. The germline V gene has CDR1 KGHSH and CDR2 LQKENI. The V end was cut by 4 bases, the J end by 2 bases, with 5 bases between. CDR3 bases: TGTGCCAGCTCACTCCAAAACACCGGGGAGCTGTTTTTT. Translation gives CASSLQNTGELFF. Complete variable domain (other parts from reference TRBV18 and TRBJ2-2): NAGVMQNPRHLVRRRGQEARLRCSPMKGHSHVYWYRQLPEEGLKFMVYLQKENIIDESGMPKERFSAEFPKEGPSILRIQQVVRGDSAAYFCASSLQNTGELFFGEGSRLTVL.

The chain employs TRBV7-3 and TRBJ2-3; D might be TRBD2 (6 bases). In germline, CDR1 is SGHTA, CDR2 FQGTGA. The germline V and J ends were trimmed by 3 bases and 4 bases, with 11 bases remaining between them. The CDR3 is 14 residues long. The CDR3 is CASSFAGSSDTQYF. CDR3 in DNA: TGTGCCAGCAGCTTCGCGGGGTCCTCAGATACGCAGTATTTT.

The J gene is TRBJ1-4, the V gene TRBV12-3 or TRBV12-4, with TRBD1 as a possible D gene (5 bases). This CDR3 has 11 residues. Trimming took 4 bases from V and 11 from J, leaving 8 bases between them. CDR3 in amino acids: CASSSGLKLFF. The CDR3 nucleotides are TGTGCCAGCAGTTCGGGACTCAAACTGTTTTTT.

The chain uses TRBV6-5 and TRBJ2-7; D ambiguous. The CDR3 contains 13 residues. The V end was cut by 5 bases, the J end by 6 bases, with 14 bases between. The germline gives CDR1 MNHEY, CDR2 SVGAGI. Written as DNA, the CDR3 is TGTGCCAGCAGTCCTGGGCCTTACACCGAGCAGTACGTC. Translated: CASSPGPYTEQYV.

In this sample, this clone turned up once. The V call is TRBV15, the J call TRBJ1-2; D is unclear. The germline V and J ends were trimmed by 2 bases and 4 bases, with 14 bases remaining between them. Germline assignment: CDR1 LNHNV and CDR2 YYDKDF (reference sequence). CDR3 length equals 15 residues. The CDR3, as DNA: TGTGCCACCAGCAGATCCGGGTCCTTTGGCTATGGCTACACCTTC. Amino acid sequence: CATSRSGSFGYGYTF.

The chain combines TRBV10-2 with TRBJ1-4, with 8 bases matching TRBD1. Germline values: CDR1 WSHSY, CDR2 SAAADI. This CDR3 has 15 amino acids. Trimming removed 0 bases from V and 5 bases from J; junction bases left unmatched: 2. The CDR3 loop reads CASSESQGGNEKLFF. The DNA for the CDR3 is TGCGCCAGCAGTGAGTCACAGGGGGGGAATGAAAAACTGTTTTTT.

The chain couples TRBV19 to TRBJ2-3; D remains ambiguous. Deletions cut 11 bases from V and 4 bases from J, with 16 bases between. Germline CDR1 reads LNHDA; CDR2 reads SQIVND (reference sequence). CDR3 length: 13 residues. CDR3 amino acids: CASNERTADTQYF. DNA for the CDR3: TGTGCCTCGAACGAACGAACGGCAGATACGCAGTATTTT.

The genes are TRBV6-5 and TRBJ2-7, with a weak D call TRBD1 (6 bases). Germline V gene lookup returns CDR1 MNHEY and CDR2 SVGAGI. The V and J ends lost 6 bases and 2 bases respectively, with 17 bases between them. CDR3 length equals 15 residues. The chain's CDR3 is CASSSDRRRPYEQYV. Here the CDR3 DNA reads TGTGCCAGCAGCTCTGACAGGCGGCGACCCTACGAGCAGTACGTC.

The chain joins TRBV30 to TRBJ1-6; D gene uncertain. Germline CDR1 is GTSNPN and CDR2 is SVGIG (reference sequence). The CDR3 has 12 residues. Trimming cost V 4 bases and J 5 bases, with 6 bases left between them. The CDR3 is CAWNRDNSPLHF. The CDR3 nucleotides are TGTGCCTGGAACAGAGATAATTCACCCCTCCACTTT.

The chain couples TRBV6-5 to TRBJ2-3; 8 nucleotides agree with TRBD2. V lost 6 bases, J lost 1 base, and 0 bases stayed unmatched. In germline, CDR1 is MNHEY, CDR2 SVGAGI. The CDR3 loop spans 13 amino acids. CDR3 residues: CASRTSGTDTQYF. CDR3 DNA sequence: TGTGCCAGCAGGACTAGCGGCACAGATACGCAGTATTTT.